The clone carrying this T cell receptor (beta chain) was seen more than once but under ten times. Its specificity is unknown. The source of the sample is a study of shared clonotypes between healthy human individuals. Whole-study findings and limits: Clonotype sharing levels among donors were expected to vary with sequencing depth.

Using immunoSEQ multiplex PCR, the repertoire was profiled, and TCRdb retains in-frame clones only, with some absent. The sample has about 460,000 clones, roughly three quarters seen once. CDR1 GTSNPN and CDR2 SVGIG come from the germline V gene (reference sequence). The CDR3 extends over 11 amino acids. Trimming removed 1 base at V and 4 bases at J, with 4 bases between. This receptor was obtained from a woman aged 40 to 55 in good health. Some clones in this sample may be carry-over from other donors' samples. The sequenced sample was PBMCs. The chain couples TRBV30 to TRBJ1-2, with D unclear. As DNA, the CDR3 is TGTGCCTGGAGTGACACCTATGGCTACACCTTC. This encodes CAWSDTYGYTF. Full variable domain (outside the CDR3, taken from reference TRBV30 and TRBJ1-2): SQTIHQWPATLVQPVGSPLSLECTVEGTSNPNLYWYRQAAGRGLQLLFYSVGIGQISSEVPQNLSASRPQDRQFILSSKKLLLSDSGFYLCAWSDTYGYTFGSGTRLTVV.